The 17 T cell receptor beta chains given below trace back to one sample, sequenced in a study of blood T cell repertoires in COVID-19. Assay used: immunoSEQ multiplex PCR; TCRdb lists only in-frame clones, some missing. The table has under 200,000 clones, approximately 80% seen once. The source material was PBMCs or T cells enriched from blood (not recorded which). The receptor set was obtained from a woman aged 60-75 years with acute COVID-19.

The J gene is TRBJ1-2, the V gene TRBV3-1 (or the pseudogene TRBV3-2); TRBD1 aligns across 8 bases. This CDR3 has 13 residues. Germline assignment: CDR1 LGHDT and CDR2 YNNKEL (reference sequence). The V gene end was trimmed by 5 bases and the J gene end by 8 bases; junction bases not matched to a gene: 7. The CDR3 loop reads CASSSGGAEGYTF. CDR3 DNA: TGTGCCAGCAGCTCAGGGGGCGCGGAGGGCTACACCTTC.

V usage is TRBV7-2 and J usage is TRBJ1-4, with D maybe TRBD1 (5 bases). The CDR3 extends over 18 amino acids. Germline V lookup: CDR1 SGHTA, CDR2 FQGNSA. V shed 1 base and J shed 0 bases, with 15 bases lying between them. This CDR3 reads CASSLEWQGLATNEKLFF. The CDR3 region has the DNA TGTGCCAGCAGCTTAGAGTGGCAGGGACTAGCAACTAATGAAAAACTGTTTTTT. The complete variable domain, with remaining parts taken from reference TRBV7-2 and TRBJ1-4, reads GAGVSQSPSNKVTEKGKDVELRCDPISGHTALYWYRQSLGQGLEFLIYFQGNSAPDKSGLPSDRFSAERTGGSVSTLTIQRTQQEDSAVYLCASSLEWQGLATNEKLFFGSGTQLSVL.

The V gene is TRBV10-1, the J gene TRBJ2-1, with 12 bases that match TRBD2. There are 13 residues in the CDR3. V was clipped by 3 bases and J by 13 bases; unmatched bases: 4. The germline CDR1 and CDR2 sequences are WNHNN and SYGVQD (reference sequence). The CDR3 DNA reads TGCGCCAGCAGTGAACTAGCGGGGGGTTACCAGTTCTTC. Translating it yields CASSELAGGYQFF.

V usage is TRBV7-8 and J usage is TRBJ2-3; 10 nucleotides align to TRBD2. The V gene end was trimmed by 2 bases and the J gene end by 9 bases; junction bases not matched to a gene: 11. Germline V lookup: CDR1 SGHVS, CDR2 FQNEAQ. The CDR3 extends over 16 amino acids. The CDR3 DNA is TGTGCCAGCAGCTTAACCTCTCTAGCGGGAGAGGAGACGCAGTATTTT. Amino acid sequence: CASSLTSLAGEETQYF.

The chain carries TRBV28 and TRBJ1-5; maybe TRBD1 (6 bases). The CDR3 spans 13 residues. V shed 2 bases and J shed 6 bases, with 8 bases lying between them. Germline loops: CDR1 MDHEN, CDR2 SYDVKM. CDR3 sequence: CASSLTGRQPQHF. Here the CDR3 DNA reads TGTGCCAGCAGTTTAACAGGGCGTCAGCCCCAGCATTTT.

Remarks on this clone: Other nucleotide sequences in the sample specify the same CDR3. The rearrangement links TRBV30 to TRBJ2-4; tentatively, D is TRBD1 (5 bases). Germline CDR1 reads GTSNPN; CDR2 reads SVGIG (reference sequence). The CDR3 covers 13 residues. V lost 3 bases to trimming and J lost 0 bases, with 6 bases between them. CDR3 nucleotide sequence: TGTGCCTGGAGCAGGGTAGCCAAAAACATTCAGTACTTC. It translates to CAWSRVAKNIQYF.

This clone showed up many times. The chain recombines TRBV6-5 with TRBJ1-5; possible D gene TRBD1, 5 bases. Trimming cost V 4 bases and J 2 bases, with 9 bases left between them. Germline V gene sequence: CDR1 MNHEY, CDR2 SVGAGI. This CDR3 spans 14 amino acids. CDR3 DNA: TGTGCCAGCAGTTCAAGGGGTGGCAATCAGCCCCAGCATTTT. The encoded protein is CASSSRGGNQPQHF.

This sequence joins TRBV6-4 and TRBJ1-3; D not resolved. Trimming left V 5 bases short and J 0 bases short, with 5 bases between. This CDR3 contains 13 residues. CDR1 and CDR2 (germline): MRHNA, SNTAGT. The chain's CDR3 is CASSPSSGNTIYF. The DNA for the CDR3 is TGTGCCAGCAGTCCGTCCTCTGGAAACACCATATATTTT.

V gene TRBV9 combines with J gene TRBJ2-3, with TRBD2 matching 7 bases. The CDR3 sequence is 16 residues long. V lost 4 bases to trimming and J lost 2 bases; unmatched junction nucleotides: 10. Germline V lookup: CDR1 SGDLS, CDR2 YYNGEE. This CDR3 is CASSPHLAEITDTQYF. In DNA, the CDR3 is TGTGCCAGCAGCCCGCACCTAGCGGAAATCACAGATACGCAGTATTTT.

The CDR3 coding sequence is TGTGCCAGCAGTCCGATAGCTAACTATGGCTACACCTTC. Translated, it gives CASSPIANYGYTF. The rearrangement uses TRBV28 and TRBJ1-2, with D uncertain. The CDR3 is 13 residues long. V gave up 5 bases and J gave up 0 bases, with 7 bases separating them. Germline V gives CDR1 MDHEN, CDR2 SYDVKM.

V usage is TRBV6-4 and J usage is TRBJ2-2, with unresolved D. The V and J ends lost 7 bases and 0 bases respectively, with 9 bases between them. Germline assignment: CDR1 MRHNA and CDR2 SNTAGT. The CDR3 runs to 14 residues. The CDR3 DNA follows: TGTGCCAGCATGAGAGAAGCGAACACCGGGGAGCTGTTTTTT. Amino acid sequence: CASMREANTGELFF.

The V gene is TRBV3-1 (or the pseudogene TRBV3-2), the J gene TRBJ2-1; 10 nucleotides agree with TRBD1. CDR3 length: 15 residues. Germline lookup yields CDR1 LGHDT and CDR2 YNNKEL (reference sequence). Trimming removed 5 bases from V and 5 bases from J; junction bases left unmatched: 6. The CDR3 DNA sequence: TGTGCCAGCAGCGTTCCGGGACAGGGGAACAATGAGCAGTTCTTC. Its translation: CASSVPGQGNNEQFF.

Only one count was recorded for this clone. The rearrangement links TRBV30 to TRBJ2-5; D is undetermined. V dropped 0 bases and J dropped 2 bases, with 7 bases sitting between them. Looked up from germline, CDR1 is GTSNPN and CDR2 is SVGIG (reference sequence). This CDR3 contains 13 residues. CDR3 DNA: TGTGCCTGGAGTGTACAAGATCAAGAGACCCAGTACTTC. Protein: CAWSVQDQETQYF.

This clone was counted a single time. The chain links TRBV5-4 to TRBJ2-1, with TRBD1 matching over 10 bases. Trimming cost V 4 bases and J 0 bases; bases outside gene matches: 16. The germline V gene has CDR1 SGHNT and CDR2 YYREEE (reference sequence). The CDR3 is made up of 20 amino acids. The CDR3: CASSPPPGQGSRSSYNEQFF. In DNA, the CDR3 is TGTGCCAGCAGCCCACCACCGGGACAGGGGTCGCGGAGCTCCTACAATGAGCAGTTCTTC.

This clone was recorded at least ten times. The chain combines TRBV6-5 with TRBJ1-1; a weak D match, TRBD1 (5 bases). Trimming stripped 0 bases from V and 1 base from J, with 9 bases between. Germline-derived CDR1 and CDR2 are MNHEY and SVGAGI. CDR3 length: 15 amino acids. The CDR3 DNA sequence: TGTGCCAGCAGTTACTCGACAGCACGGAACACTGAAGCTTTCTTT. This gives the protein CASSYSTARNTEAFF.

The chain has TRBV4-2 and TRBJ2-4; maybe TRBD1 (5 bases). CDR1 is LGHNA, CDR2 YNFKEQ, per germline. This CDR3 is built from 16 residues. The V and J ends lost 4 bases and 0 bases respectively, with 13 bases between them. This CDR3 is CASSRDRFSAKNIQYF. The CDR3 nucleotides read TGTGCCAGCAGCCGCGACAGATTTTCAGCCAAAAACATTCAGTACTTC.

The V call is TRBV9, the J call TRBJ1-6, with 11 positions matching TRBD1. Germline CDR1 is SGDLS and CDR2 is YYNGEE. CDR3 length equals 15 residues. With V trimmed by 0 bases and J by 14 bases, 7 bases remained unmatched. Here the CDR3 reads CASSVEGQGESSLHF. In DNA, the CDR3 is TGTGCCAGCAGCGTAGAGGGACAGGGGGAATCGTCCCTCCACTTT. The full variable domain, rest sourced from reference TRBV9 and TRBJ1-6, is DSGVTQTPKHLITATGQRVTLRCSPRSGDLSVYWYQQSLDQGLQFLIQYYNGEERAKGNILERFSAQQFPDLHSELNLSSLELGDSALYFCASSVEGQGESSLHFGNGTRLTVT.